This paragraph covers one TCR beta chain sequence. The CDR3 runs 12 residues. V was shortened by 6 bases and J by 13 bases, with 14 bases between the two germline ends. Germline V CDR1 and CDR2: SGDLS, YYNGEE. This sample stems from a study of cytomegalovirus exposure and HLA in healthy donors. 13 Jbeta primers and 60 Vbeta primers were used for the PCR. Sequencing was performed with immunoSEQ multiplex PCR; in TCRdb, only in-frame clones are kept and a portion is missing. The sample lists roughly 120,000 clones; over 75% were seen once. The clonotype was recovered from a middle-aged man in good health and CMV-seronegative. The sample was PBMCs. The chain recombines TRBV9 with TRBJ1-6; TRBD1 is a possible D gene (5 bases). CDR3 region: CASNDPGSPLHF. The CDR3 DNA reads as TGTGCCAGCAACGACCCAGGGTCCCCCCTCCACTTT.